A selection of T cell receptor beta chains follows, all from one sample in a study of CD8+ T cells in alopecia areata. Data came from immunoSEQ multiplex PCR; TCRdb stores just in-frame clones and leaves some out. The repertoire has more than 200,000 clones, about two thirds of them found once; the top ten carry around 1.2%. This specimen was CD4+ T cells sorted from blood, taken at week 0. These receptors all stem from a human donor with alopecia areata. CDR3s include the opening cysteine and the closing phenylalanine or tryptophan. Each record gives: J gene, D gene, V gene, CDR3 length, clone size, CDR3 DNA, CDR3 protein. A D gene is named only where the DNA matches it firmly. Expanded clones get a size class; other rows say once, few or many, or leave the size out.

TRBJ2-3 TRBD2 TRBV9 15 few TGTGCCAGCAGCGTAGCGGGGGGGAGCACAGATACGCAGTATTTT CASSVAGGSTDTQYF
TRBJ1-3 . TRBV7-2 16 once TGTGCCAGCAGCTTACGCCTGAGTATTCTCGGAAACACCATATATTTT CASSLRLSILGNTIYF
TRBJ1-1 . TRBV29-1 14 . TGCAGCGTCTCAAAGACAGACCTGAACACTGAAGCTTTCTTT CSVSKTDLNTEAFF
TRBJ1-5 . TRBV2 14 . TGTGCCAGCAGTGAGATGCTGTCTAATCAGCCCCAGCATTTT CASSEMLSNQPQHF
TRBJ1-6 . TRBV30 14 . TGTGCCTGGAGTGTAGCGGGAGGGATTTCACCCCTCCACTTT CAWSVAGGISPLHF
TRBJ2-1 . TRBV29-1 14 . TGCAGCGTCGAGGAACCGGTCTCCTACAATGAGCAGTTCTTC CSVEEPVSYNEQFF
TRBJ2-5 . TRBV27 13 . TGTGCCAGCAGCCCTCGGCAGGGCGAGACCCAGTACTTC CASSPRQGETQYF
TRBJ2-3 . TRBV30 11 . TGTGCCTGGAGTTTCACAGATACGCAGTATTTT CAWSFTDTQYF
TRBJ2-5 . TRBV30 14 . TGTGCCTGGAGTCGCGACGGGCAGCAAGAGACCCAGTACTTC CAWSRDGQQETQYF
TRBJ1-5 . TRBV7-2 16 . TGTGCCAGCAGCTTTCTAGGCAGGGAATCTGTTCAGCCCCAGCATTTT CASSFLGRESVQPQHF
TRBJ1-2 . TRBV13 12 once TGTGCCAGCAGCCCCCGGGGGAATGGCTACACCTTC CASSPRGNGYTF